The 10 T cell receptor beta chains given below trace back to one sample, sequenced in a study of blood T cells in healthy people across ages. It was with a sample-barcoded 5' primer and a J-beta primer mix that a second PCR of about 7 to 12 cycles was run. TCRdb reanalysed the 5' RACE reads using MiXCR and keeps one entry per CDR3 protein. The data contain about 700,000 distinct CDR3 sequences, less than 40% of them seen just once; the ten biggest clones take up approximately 15%. The sequenced sample was blood. The receptors were gathered from a woman older than 75 in good health.

This clonotype showed up just once. CDR3 residues: CASRRGAGANVLTF. Here the CDR3 DNA reads TGTGCCAGTAGGCGGGGGGCGGGGGCCAACGTCCTGACTTTC. The chain recombines TRBV19 with TRBJ2-6, with 8 bases that match TRBD2. Germline V CDR1 and CDR2: LNHDA, SQIVND (reference sequence). The V and J ends lost 6 bases and 4 bases, in that order; junction bases with no gene match: 2. This CDR3 region has 14 residues.

This clonotype occurred many times. This CDR3 is CASSENPGGKTYEQYF. Here the CDR3 DNA reads TGTGCCAGCAGCGAGAACCCCGGGGGGAAAACCTACGAGCAGTACTTC. V and J are TRBV7-2 and TRBJ2-7, with 7 nucleotides matching TRBD2. Trimming removed 5 bases from V and 2 bases from J; junction bases left unmatched: 12. Germline-derived CDR1 and CDR2 are SGHTA and FQGNSA. The CDR3 runs to 16 residues.

The chain uses TRBV6-6 and TRBJ2-1; TRBD1 aligns across 7 bases. With V trimmed by 8 bases and J by 7 bases, 11 bases remained unmatched. CDR1 is MNHNY, CDR2 SVGAGI, per germline (reference sequence). The CDR3 is 14 amino acids. CDR3 region: CASRKKDRENEQFF. The CDR3 nucleotides are TGTGCCAGCCGAAAAAAAGACAGGGAAAATGAGCAGTTCTTC.

CDR3 sequence: CSGRVAGETQYF. For the CDR3, the DNA is TGCAGCGGGAGGGTAGCGGGAGAGACCCAGTACTTC. This chain uses TRBV29-1 with TRBJ2-5; 7 nucleotides agree with TRBD2. Germline CDR1 and CDR2: SQVTM and ANQGSEA. V shed 7 bases and J 4 bases; nucleotides not matched to a gene: 6. The CDR3 is made up of 12 amino acids.

This clonotype has at least ten counts. The gene calls are TRBV12-3 or TRBV12-4 and TRBJ1-2; a weak D match, TRBD1 (6 bases). V lost 3 bases and J lost 5, with 13 bases in between. The CDR3 consists of 14 residues. The CDR3 DNA is TGTGCCAGCAGTTTTAACAGGGTGGAGTATGGCTACACCTTC. Its protein is CASSFNRVEYGYTF.

Worth noting for this clonotype: One end of the junction is discordant with germline, which a read error may explain. The chain combines TRBV29-1 with TRBJ2-6, with D possibly matching TRBD1 (5 bases). This CDR3 region has 14 residues. In germline, CDR1 is SQVTM, CDR2 ANQGSEA. The CDR3 reads CSVEATSGANVRTF. The DNA for the CDR3 is TGCAGCGTTGAAGCCACCTCTGGGGCCAACGTCCGGACTTTC. Filled out from reference TRBV29-1 and TRBJ2-6, the complete variable domain reads SAVISQKPSRDICQRGTSLTIQCQVDSQVTMMFWYRQQPGQSLTLIATANQGSEATYESGFVIDKFPISRPNLTFSTLTVSNMSPEDSSIYLCSVEATSGANVRTFGAGSRLTVL.

This chain links TRBV5-1 with TRBJ1-6, with 10 bases matching TRBD1. The CDR3 spans 16 residues. Germline loops: CDR1 SGHRS, CDR2 YFSETQ. V lost 0 bases, J lost 6 bases, and 3 bases stayed unmatched. The CDR3 coding sequence is TGCGCCAGCAGCTTGGATGGGACAGGGGTTAATTCACCCCTCCACTTT. Protein product: CASSLDGTGVNSPLHF. The variable domain in full, completed from reference TRBV5-1 and TRBJ1-6, reads KAGVTQTPRYLIKTRGQQVTLSCSPISGHRSVSWYQQTPGQGLQFLFEYFSETQRNKGNFPGRFSGRQFSNSRSEMNVSTLELGDSALYLCASSLDGTGVNSPLHFGNGTRLTVT.

This clonotype was found many times. The chain has TRBV11-2 and TRBJ2-1; TRBD1 or TRBD2 may be the D gene (6 bases each). V dropped 3 bases and J dropped 9 bases, with 18 bases sitting between them. The CDR3 covers 15 residues. Per the germline V gene, CDR1 is SGHAT and CDR2 is FQNNGV. Here the CDR3 reads CASSFRDLGGREQFF. Here the CDR3 DNA reads TGTGCCAGCAGCTTTCGCGACTTGGGGGGCCGTGAGCAGTTCTTC. Full variable domain (outside the CDR3, taken from reference TRBV11-2 and TRBJ2-1): EAGVAQSPRYKIIEKRQSVAFWCNPISGHATLYWYQQILGQGPKLLIQFQNNGVVDDSQLPKDRFSAERLKGVDSTLKIQPAKLEDSAVYLCASSFRDLGGREQFFGPGTRLTVL.

This clonotype was observed many times. The rearrangement joins TRBV20-1 to TRBJ1-5; D gene ambiguous. The CDR3 spans 14 residues. Germline-derived CDR1 and CDR2 are DFQATT and SNEGSKA (reference sequence). With 1 base removed from V and 0 bases from J, the gap between germline ends came to 7 bases. Here the CDR3 reads CSARGSVSNQPQHF. DNA of the CDR3: TGCAGTGCTAGAGGGAGCGTTAGCAATCAGCCCCAGCATTTT.

With regard to this clonotype: Being one base from a much bigger clone, this may be a read error. The gene calls are TRBV9 and TRBJ2-7, with 8 nucleotides matching TRBD2. Germline CDR1 SGDLS, CDR2 YYNGEE. This CDR3 is built from 16 residues. J was trimmed by 7 bases and V by 3 bases; bases with no gene match: 15. In DNA, the CDR3 is TGTGCCAGCAGCGCCCTAGGAGCGGGGGTTCCCAATGAGCAGTACTTC. This translates into CASSALGAGVPNEQYF.